This entry is about one TCR beta chain. Its target is not known. This entry comes from a study of identical twins. Template switching added a universal primer binding site, and final cDNA carried unique molecular identifiers. MiXCR, applied by TCRdb to the 5' RACE reads, yields one record per CDR3 protein. The sample records about 530,000 distinct CDR3 sequences, 13% to 15% being singletons. Findings and limits, study-wide: Conclusions rested on cross-sectional statistics rather than following the same donors. Where out-of-frame alpha sequences were twin-shared, they showed excess low generation probability.

The germline V gene encodes CDR1 SGHAT and CDR2 FQNNGV. This CDR3 region has 11 residues. The sample also formed part of further work on yellow fever vaccine responses in identical twins. From that paper: Vaccine-induced T cell responses in twins were reportedly observed to appear partly convergent, partly personalized.

V is TRBV11-2 and J is TRBJ2-2; tentatively, D is TRBD2 (7 bases). The origin of this receptor is a woman between 18 and 29 years old in good health. Material: CD4+ T cells sorted from blood. CDR3 DNA: TGTGCAGGGGGGGTCATCGGGGAGCTGTTTTTT. Its translation: CAGGVIGELFF. Variable domain in full (rest from reference TRBV11-2 and TRBJ2-2): EAGVAQSPRYKIIEKRQSVAFWCNPISGHATLYWYQQILGQGPKLLIQFQNNGVVDDSQLPKDRFSAERLKGVDSTLKIQPAKLEDSAVYLCAGGVIGELFFGEGSRLTVL.